The 13 T cell receptor beta chains reported below all come from one sample, sequenced in a study of blood T cell repertoires in COVID-19. Using immunoSEQ multiplex PCR, the repertoire was profiled, and TCRdb retains in-frame clones only, with some absent. The table includes approximately 210,000 clones, 70% to 90% detected once. The specimen sequenced was peripheral blood. The receptors come from a woman aged 45-59 years with active or convalescent COVID-19.

The chain couples TRBV20-1 to TRBJ2-7; 7 positions agree with TRBD2. The V gene's germline CDR1 is DFQATT and CDR2 SNEGSKA (reference sequence). Trimming at V came to 3 bases and at J to 2 bases, leaving 13 bases not matched to a gene. The CDR3 spans 16 residues. The CDR3 region has the DNA TGCAGTGCTAGTTCAGAGGCTAGCGGATTGACCTACGAGCAGTACTTC. Its protein is CSASSEASGLTYEQYF.

The chain couples TRBV5-1 to TRBJ2-7, with 7 bases lining up with TRBD1. This CDR3 comprises 14 residues. Per germline, CDR1 SGHRS and CDR2 YFSETQ. The V gene end was trimmed by 1 base and the J gene end by 6 bases; junction bases not matched to a gene: 7. The CDR3: CASSLRDRDAEQYF. Written as DNA, the CDR3 is TGCGCCAGCAGCTTGCGCGACAGGGATGCCGAGCAGTACTTC.

The chain couples TRBV27 to TRBJ1-2, with TRBD1 matching over 11 bases. CDR3 length: 17 amino acids. Germline V gives CDR1 MNHEY, CDR2 SMNVEV (reference sequence). V lost 5 bases, J lost 1 base, and 9 bases stayed unmatched. CDR3 nucleotide sequence: TGTGCCAGCAGTCTAAGGACAGGGGGCGCGCATAACTATGGCTACACCTTC. Amino acids: CASSLRTGGAHNYGYTF.

The V gene is TRBV2, the J gene TRBJ1-1; D ambiguous. Trimming left V 4 bases short and J 7 bases short, with 7 bases between. CDR1 is SNHLY and CDR2 is FYNNEI in the germline V gene. This CDR3 contains 11 residues. The CDR3 reads CASSAGSEAFF. CDR3 coding DNA: TGTGCCAGCAGTGCGGGGAGTGAAGCTTTCTTT.

DNA of the CDR3: TGTGCCAGCAGTTCCGGGACAGTCTACGAGCAGTACTTC. It is translated as CASSSGTVYEQYF. The V gene is TRBV6-5, the J gene TRBJ2-7; the match to TRBD1 covers 7 bases. CDR1 MNHEY and CDR2 SVGAGI come from the germline V gene. The CDR3 contains 13 residues. V gave up 4 bases and J gave up 3 bases; unmatched junction bases: 3.

This sequence joins TRBV7-9 and TRBJ2-1, with TRBD1 identical over 9 bases. In germline, CDR1 is SEHNR, CDR2 FQNEAQ (reference sequence). There are 14 residues in the CDR3. The V gene end was trimmed by 3 bases and the J gene end by 4 bases; junction bases not matched to a gene: 1. CDR3 region: CASSLDRGYNEQFF. CDR3 nucleotides: TGTGCCAGCAGCTTGGACAGGGGATACAATGAGCAGTTCTTC.

J is TRBJ1-5 and V is TRBV19, with TRBD1 as a possible D gene (5 bases). The CDR3 covers 16 residues. Trimming removed 6 bases at V and 0 bases at J, with 15 bases between. Germline V CDR1 and CDR2: LNHDA, SQIVND (reference sequence). The CDR3 sequence: CASSQGRGGSNQPQHF. CDR3 nucleotide sequence: TGTGCCAGTAGCCAAGGGCGCGGGGGTAGCAATCAGCCCCAGCATTTT.

This chain links TRBV13 with TRBJ1-5, with 7 bases identical to TRBD1. Germline-derived CDR1 and CDR2 are PRHDT and FYEKMQ (reference sequence). The V gene end was trimmed by 1 base and the J gene end by 4 bases; junction bases not matched to a gene: 1. The CDR3 runs to 14 residues. DNA of the CDR3: TGTGCCAGCAGCTTAGTGACAGGGAATCAGCCCCAGCATTTT. Protein sequence: CASSLVTGNQPQHF.

The chain employs TRBV5-4 and TRBJ1-2; tentative D call: TRBD1 (6 bases). Trimming cost V 4 bases and J 2 bases, with 12 bases left between them. This CDR3 has 14 residues. CDR1 is SGHNT and CDR2 is YYREEE in the germline V gene (reference sequence). CDR3 amino acids: CASSMDSVNYGYTF. The CDR3 DNA is TGTGCCAGCAGCATGGACAGTGTGAACTATGGCTACACCTTC.

A single count supports this clone. The sample holds other DNA sequences that translate to the same CDR3. The chain is built from TRBV5-1 and TRBJ1-1, with 8 bases matching TRBD1. The junction had 2 bases not matched to a gene; V was cut back by 3 bases and J by 1 base. From germline, CDR1 is SGHRS and CDR2 YFSETQ. The CDR3 contains 14 residues. The CDR3 nucleotides are TGCGCCAGCAGCTCCGGGACAGGGAACACTGAAGCTTTCTTT. It encodes CASSSGTGNTEAFF.

This chain links TRBV28 with TRBJ1-3, with a weak D call TRBD1 (5 bases). From germline, CDR1 is MDHEN and CDR2 SYDVKM. This CDR3 has 14 residues. The CDR3 protein is CVTGGASSGNTIYF. CDR3 coding DNA: TGTGTAACTGGAGGGGCGAGCTCTGGAAACACCATATATTTT.

This clone was observed a single time. The chain combines TRBV7-9 with TRBJ2-1; 7 nucleotides match TRBD2. Unmatched junction bases numbered 11, after V lost 5 bases and J lost 7 bases. Germline CDR1 is SEHNR and CDR2 is FQNEAQ (reference sequence). The CDR3 contains 15 residues. In DNA, the CDR3 is TGTGCCAGCAGCCGCCTAGGACTAGGGGAAAATGAGCAGTTCTTC. This codes for CASSRLGLGENEQFF.

This chain connects TRBV7-9 to TRBJ1-6; D unresolved. Trimming left V 5 bases short and J 9 bases short, with 11 bases between. The CDR3 is made up of 13 amino acids. Germline loops: CDR1 SEHNR, CDR2 FQNEAQ (reference sequence). CDR3 bases: TGTGCCAGCAGCAACACTCCGGGTTCACCCCTCCACTTT. It yields the protein CASSNTPGSPLHF.